The present entry profiles one TCR beta chain with its context. Profiled with immunoSEQ multiplex PCR; TCRdb holds only in-frame clones, not every one. The profile shows around 470,000 clones, 89% of them singletons. This entry belongs to a study of blood T cell repertoires in COVID-19. V lost 5 bases to trimming and J lost 9 bases; unmatched junction nucleotides: 7. The CDR3 contains 14 residues. CDR1 is MNHEY, CDR2 SVGAGI, per germline. The sequence was collected from a man in his late teens or twenties with COVID-19, enrolled during active disease. This chain connects TRBV6-5 to TRBJ1-6; TRBD1 aligns across 7 bases. The sequencing sample was made of peripheral blood. CDR3 nucleotides: TGTGCCAGCAGTCCCCGACAGGGAACTTCACCCCTCCACTTT. Translated, it gives CASSPRQGTSPLHF.